This TCR beta chain was profiled in a study of blood T cell repertoires in COVID-19. Across the whole study: The samples span acute and convalescent COVID-19 from the United States, Italy and Spain.

In the original workflow: Estimated nucleated cell counts came from reference gene primer amplification. Assay used: immunoSEQ multiplex PCR; TCRdb lists only in-frame clones, some missing. V, J and clone size were drawn from that table, and D and trimming were deduced from the DNA. The table includes approximately 44,000 clones, roughly 88% detected once. Per germline, CDR1 MRHNA and CDR2 SNTAGT. Between the trimmed V and J ends, which lost 6 bases and 1 base, there was a span of 12 bases. This CDR3 has 14 residues. The chain links TRBV6-4 to TRBJ1-1; D is undetermined. The material sequenced was peripheral blood. This TCR derives from a man aged 55 to 70 with active COVID-19. CDR3 nucleotide sequence: TGTGCCAGCAGGAACAGACCGTCGAACACTGAAGCTTTCTTT. Amino acids: CASRNRPSNTEAFF.